This T cell receptor beta chain was documented in a study of T cells after yellow fever vaccination. Trimming removed 3 bases at V and 3 bases at J, with 11 bases between. This CDR3 contains 14 residues. As for this clonotype: Its antigen is currently unknown.

As TCR cDNA was made by 5'RACE template switching, a universal primer site and UMIs were added. Each CDR3 protein is one row after TCRdb ran MiXCR on the 5' RACE reads. The table records a few hundred thousand distinct CDR3 sequences, roughly 9.4% of them present only once. Study-wide findings and caveats: A large majority of primary-vaccination clones showed up again after the booster (approximately 96% CD4, almost 90% CD8).

The chain links TRBV12-3 or TRBV12-4 to TRBJ1-2; D remains ambiguous. The sequence derives from a man younger than 35 who received the YFV17D yellow fever vaccine. This material consisted of PBMCs, taken on the day of the first yellow fever vaccination. The CDR3 sequence is CASSFQSIDYGYTF. DNA of the CDR3: TGTGCCAGCAGTTTCCAGTCGATTGACTATGGCTACACCTTC.